This T cell receptor beta chain was profiled in a study of blood T cell repertoires in COVID-19. This table comes from immunoSEQ multiplex PCR, and its TCRdb copy is limited to in-frame clones, with some not included. The data hold 250,000 or so clones, with over 80% observed a single time. The trim removed 10 bases at V and 1 base at J, leaving 9 bases unmatched. The CDR3 consists of 15 residues. Looked up from germline, CDR1 is SGHVS and CDR2 is FQNEAQ. J is TRBJ2-1 and V is TRBV7-8, with 8 bases fitting TRBD1. The sequence derives from a man aged 25 to 40 who had recovered from COVID-19. The sequenced material came from peripheral blood. The CDR3 bases are TGTGCCATTGGACAGGGTGGGCTTTCCTACAATGAGCAGTTCTTC. Its protein product is CAIGQGGLSYNEQFF.